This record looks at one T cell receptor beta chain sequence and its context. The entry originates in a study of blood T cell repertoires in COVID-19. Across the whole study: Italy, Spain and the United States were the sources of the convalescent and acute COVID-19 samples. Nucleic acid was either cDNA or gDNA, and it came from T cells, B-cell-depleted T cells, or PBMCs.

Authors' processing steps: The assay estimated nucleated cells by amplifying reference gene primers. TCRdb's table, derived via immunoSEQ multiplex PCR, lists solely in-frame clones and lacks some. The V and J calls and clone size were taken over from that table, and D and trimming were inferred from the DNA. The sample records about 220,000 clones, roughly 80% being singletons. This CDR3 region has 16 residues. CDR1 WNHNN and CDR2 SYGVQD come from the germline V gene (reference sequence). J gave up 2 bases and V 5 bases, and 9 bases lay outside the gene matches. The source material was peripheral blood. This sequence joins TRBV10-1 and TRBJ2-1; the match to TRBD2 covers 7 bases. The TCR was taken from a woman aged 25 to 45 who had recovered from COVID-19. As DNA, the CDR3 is TGCGCCAGCAGTCGTAGGGCGGGAGTTACCTACAATGAGCAGTTCTTC. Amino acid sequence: CASSRRAGVTYNEQFF.